The entry below gives a single T cell receptor beta chain sequence along with its context. Using a J-beta primer mix together with a sample-barcoded 5' primer, a second PCR was run for roughly 7 to 11 cycles. A single record per CDR3 protein comes from TCRdb applying MiXCR to the 5' RACE reads. The data show roughly 1.9 million distinct CDR3 sequences, with around 42% seen just once and under 25% held by the top ten. This sample is part of a study of blood T cells in healthy people across ages. This CDR3 has 15 residues. V lost 6 bases to trimming and J lost 0 bases, with 12 bases between them. Sequencing was performed on blood. The chain links TRBV12-3 or TRBV12-4 to TRBJ1-5; D gene uncertain. The TCR originated in a human donor in good health. The CDR3 protein is CASSLDLYSNQPQHF. CDR3 nucleotides: TGTGCCAGCAGCTTGGACCTGTATAGCAATCAGCCCCAGCATTTT.